The TCR beta chain described here comes from a study of blood T cell repertoires in COVID-19. Across the study: Sites in the United States, Italy and Spain provided acute and convalescent COVID-19 samples. T cells, B-cell-depleted T cells, or PBMCs provided the cDNA or gDNA that served as material.

The germline gives CDR1 MNHEY, CDR2 SMNVEV (reference sequence). J lost 6 bases, V lost 0 bases, and 4 bases had no gene match. The CDR3 is 15 amino acids. Per the original data handling: Cell counts per sample came from amplifying reference gene primers. Clones were read by immunoSEQ multiplex PCR, and TCRdb kept only the in-frame ones, dropping some. D and trimming come from the DNA, and the V and J calls and clone size come from that table. This table has a few hundred thousand clones, approximately 88% appearing once. The source is a woman in her thirties or forties who had recovered from COVID-19. The chain uses TRBV27 and TRBJ2-7; 11 bases are a match to TRBD1. The source material was peripheral blood. The CDR3 region has the DNA TGTGCCAGCAGTTTATCTGGGACAGGGGGGGCCGAGCAGTACTTC. It specifies CASSLSGTGGAEQYF.